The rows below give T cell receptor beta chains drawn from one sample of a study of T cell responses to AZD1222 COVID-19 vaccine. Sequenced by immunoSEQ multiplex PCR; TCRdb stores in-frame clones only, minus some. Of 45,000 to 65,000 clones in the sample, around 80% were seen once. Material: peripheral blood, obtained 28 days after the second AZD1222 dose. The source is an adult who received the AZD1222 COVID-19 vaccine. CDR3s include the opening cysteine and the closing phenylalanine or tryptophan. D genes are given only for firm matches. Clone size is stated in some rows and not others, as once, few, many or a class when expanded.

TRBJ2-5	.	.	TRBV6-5	CASSSGISQETQYF	TGTGCCAGCAGTTCCGGCATCTCCCAAGAGACCCAGTACTTC
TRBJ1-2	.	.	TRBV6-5	CASSLGLDYGYTF	TGTGCCAGCAGTCTGGGACTCGACTATGGCTACACCTTC
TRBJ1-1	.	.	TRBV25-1	CASSIRETEAFF	TGTGCCAGCAGTATACGAGAGACTGAAGCTTTCTTT
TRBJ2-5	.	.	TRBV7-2	CASSLVVGLPQETQYF	TGTGCCAGCAGCTTAGTGGTCGGTCTACCGCAGGAGACCCAGTACTTC
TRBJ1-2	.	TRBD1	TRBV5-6	CASSSLGQGDYGYTF	TGTGCCAGCAGCTCGTTAGGACAGGGGGACTATGGCTACACCTTC
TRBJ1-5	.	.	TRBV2	CASSVRMGRNQPQHF	TGTGCCAGCAGTGTGCGGATGGGCAGAAATCAGCCCCAGCATTTT
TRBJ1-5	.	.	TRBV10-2	CASSGSRFNQPQHF	TGCGCCAGCAGTGGGTCCCGTTTCAATCAGCCCCAGCATTTT
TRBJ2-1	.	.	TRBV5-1	CASSLVGAYNEQFF	TGCGCCAGCAGTCTGGTGGGGGCCTACAATGAGCAGTTCTTC
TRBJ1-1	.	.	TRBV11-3	CASSSGAEAFF	TGTGCCAGCAGCTCAGGCGCTGAAGCTTTCTTT
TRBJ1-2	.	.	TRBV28	CASTVGGHGYTF	TGTGCCAGCACCGTGGGGGGTCATGGCTACACCTTC
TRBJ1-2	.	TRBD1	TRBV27	CASSLKGTGGYTF	TGTGCCAGCAGTTTAAAAGGGACAGGCGGCTACACCTTC
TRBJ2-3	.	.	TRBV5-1	CASSLVGQYTDTQYF	TGCGCCAGCAGCTTGGTAGGACAGTACACAGATACGCAGTATTTT
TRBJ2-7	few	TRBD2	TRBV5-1	CASSAGAGTSDYEQYF	TGCGCCAGCAGCGCAGGAGCCGGGACTAGCGACTACGAGCAGTACTTC
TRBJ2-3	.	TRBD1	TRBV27	CASSLQTGIGTDTQYF	TGTGCCAGCAGCCTACAGACAGGGATTGGCACAGATACGCAGTATTTT
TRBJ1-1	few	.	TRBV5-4	CASSGTMNTEAFF	TGTGCCAGCAGCGGTACAATGAACACTGAAGCTTTCTTT
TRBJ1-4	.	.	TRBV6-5	CASSSRTDANEKLFF	TGTGCCAGCAGTTCCCGGACGGACGCTAATGAAAAACTGTTTTTT
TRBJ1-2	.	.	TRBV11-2	CASNPTGRYGYTF	TGTGCCAGCAACCCGACAGGCCGCTATGGCTACACCTTC
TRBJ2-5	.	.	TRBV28	CASSFRNSPQETQYF	TGTGCCAGCAGTTTTCGTAACAGCCCCCAAGAGACCCAGTACTTC
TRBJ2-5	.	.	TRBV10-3	CAIRDGQETQYF	TGTGCCATCAGGGACGGCCAAGAGACCCAGTACTTC
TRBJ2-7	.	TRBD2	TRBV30	CAWSHGRDEQYF	TGTGCCTGGAGTCACGGGAGGGACGAGCAGTACTTC
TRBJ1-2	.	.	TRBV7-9	CASSLGRMVGGDGYTF	TGTGCCAGCAGCTTAGGACGTATGGTGGGTGGGGATGGCTACACCTTC
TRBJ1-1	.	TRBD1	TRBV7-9	CASSTTGQGAAAFF	TGTGCCAGCAGCACGACAGGGCAAGGGGCGGCAGCTTTCTTT
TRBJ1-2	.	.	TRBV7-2	CASSLDNHVSYGYTF	TGTGCCAGCAGCTTAGACAATCACGTATCCTATGGCTACACCTTC
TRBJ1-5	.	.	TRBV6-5	CASSYSGVGNQPQHF	TGTGCCAGCAGTTACTCCGGGGTTGGCAATCAGCCCCAGCATTTT
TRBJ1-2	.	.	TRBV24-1	CATSDTTGPGYTF	TGTGCCACCAGTGATACGACAGGCCCTGGCTACACCTTC
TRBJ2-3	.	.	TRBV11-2	CASSLGGTLSTDTQYF	TGTGCCAGCAGCTTAGGAGGGACCTTAAGCACAGATACGCAGTATTTT
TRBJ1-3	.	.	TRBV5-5	CASSLVAGISGNTIYF	TGTGCCAGCAGCTTGGTGGCGGGGATTTCAGGAAACACCATATATTTT
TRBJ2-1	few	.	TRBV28	CATGSRSSYNEQFF	TGTGCCACGGGAAGCCGTAGCTCCTACAATGAGCAGTTCTTC
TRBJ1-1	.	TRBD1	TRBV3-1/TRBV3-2	CASSLRTGGNTEAFF	TGTGCCAGCAGCCTTAGGACAGGAGGGAACACTGAAGCTTTCTTT
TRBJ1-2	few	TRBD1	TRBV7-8	CASSLLDRTGSYTF	TGTGCCAGCAGCTTGCTAGACCGGACAGGCAGCTACACCTTC
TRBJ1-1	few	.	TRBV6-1	CASSTNSNTEAFF	TGTGCCAGCAGTACAAACAGTAACACTGAAGCTTTCTTT
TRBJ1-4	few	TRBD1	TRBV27	CASSFHRGRNEKLFF	TGTGCCAGCAGTTTTCACAGGGGGCGCAATGAAAAACTGTTTTTT
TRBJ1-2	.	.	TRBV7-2	CASSTIFGGSTYGYTF	TGTGCCAGCAGCACCATTTTCGGGGGGTCAACTTATGGCTACACCTTC
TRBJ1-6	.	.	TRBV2	CASSELRYNSPLHF	TGTGCCAGCAGTGAACTCCGGTATAATTCACCCCTCCACTTT
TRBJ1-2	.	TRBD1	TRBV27	CASSLRDRGTYGYTF	TGTGCCAGCAGTTTACGGGACAGGGGGACCTATGGCTACACCTTC
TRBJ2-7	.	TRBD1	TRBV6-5	CASTEQGGAGYEQYF	TGTGCCAGCACCGAACAGGGGGGCGCAGGCTACGAGCAGTACTTC
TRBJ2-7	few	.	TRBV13	CASSLTGTLSYEQYF	TGTGCCAGCAGCTTAACCGGGACCCTCTCCTACGAGCAGTACTTC
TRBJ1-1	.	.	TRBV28	CASSLFGAQTNTEAFF	TGTGCCAGCAGCTTGTTTGGAGCGCAGACGAACACTGAAGCTTTCTTT
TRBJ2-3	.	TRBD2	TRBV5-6	CASSLASGSTDTQYF	TGTGCCAGCAGCTTGGCTAGCGGGAGCACAGATACGCAGTATTTT
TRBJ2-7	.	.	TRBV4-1	CASSQNSRLSYEQYF	TGCGCCAGCAGCCAAAATTCCCGACTATCCTACGAGCAGTACTTC
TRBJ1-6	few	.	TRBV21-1	CASSYTRGGSSSYNSPLHF	TGTGCCAGCAGCTATACCCGGGGCGGATCGAGCTCCTATAATTCACCCCTCCACTTT
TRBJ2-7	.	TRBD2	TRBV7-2	CASSLAGTSTYEQYF	TGTGCCAGCAGCTTAGCAGGGACTAGTACCTACGAGCAGTACTTC
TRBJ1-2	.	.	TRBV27	CASAIPGHPNYGYTF	TGTGCCAGCGCTATTCCGGGACATCCTAACTATGGCTACACCTTC
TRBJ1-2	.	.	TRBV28	CASSLSPGRKGGYTF	TGTGCCAGCAGTTTAAGTCCAGGGCGCAAGGGCGGCTACACCTTC
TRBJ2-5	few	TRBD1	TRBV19	CASSNRDRGSETQYF	TGTGCCAGTAGTAACCGGGACAGGGGGTCAGAGACCCAGTACTTC
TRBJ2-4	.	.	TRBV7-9	CASSSTKNQYF	TGTGCCAGCAGTTCCACGAAAAATCAGTACTTC
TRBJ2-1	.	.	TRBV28	CASSQRVVNEQFF	TGTGCCAGCAGCCAGCGGGTTGTCAATGAGCAGTTCTTC
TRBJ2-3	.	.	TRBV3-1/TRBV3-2	CASSPRTGYTDTQYF	TGTGCCAGCAGCCCCCGGACGGGATACACAGATACGCAGTATTTT
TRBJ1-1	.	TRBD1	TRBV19	CASSRDRGLEAFF	TGTGCCAGTAGTCGGGACAGGGGCTTAGAAGCTTTCTTT
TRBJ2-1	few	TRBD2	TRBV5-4	CASRSASGGYNEQFF	TGTGCCAGCAGATCAGCTAGCGGGGGATACAATGAGCAGTTCTTC
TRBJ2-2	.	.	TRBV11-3	CASSLDLKGGEELFF	TGTGCCAGCAGCTTAGATCTTAAGGGGGGTGAGGAGCTGTTTTTT
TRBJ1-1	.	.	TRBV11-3	CASSQNVDSRTTEAFF	TGTGCCAGCAGCCAAAACGTGGACAGCCGAACCACTGAAGCTTTCTTT